This TCR beta chain was sequenced during a study of siplizumab effects on memory and regulatory T cells. Germline-derived CDR1 and CDR2 are MDHEN and SYDVKM. The CDR3 extends over 14 amino acids. Trimming took 5 bases from V and 4 from J, leaving 15 bases between them. Assay used: immunoSEQ multiplex PCR; TCRdb lists only in-frame clones, some missing. The data hold about 100,000 clones, with around 92% observed a single time. The clonotype originates from a human donor in good health. Some clones in this sample may be carry-over from other donors' samples. Material for sequencing was CD4+ T cells sorted from blood. The rearrangement joins TRBV28 to TRBJ2-7; a weak D match, TRBD2 (6 bases). In DNA, the CDR3 is TGTGCCAGCAGTCTTGGAGGGAGTGAGTACGAGCAGTACTTC. This gives the protein CASSLGGSEYEQYF.